These 9 T cell receptor beta chains originate from one sample sequenced in a study of OX40 agonist ivuxolimab in advanced cancers. Here immunoSEQ multiplex PCR was the method, and the copy in TCRdb shows in-frame clones only, minus some. The repertoire includes about 45,000 clones, under 95% of them detected once, and under 20% sits in the top ten. The specimen comprised CD4+ or CD8+ T cells sorted from blood, sampled in a trial of the OX40 agonist ivuxolimab. The receptors come from an adult with an advanced solid tumor such as melanoma, head and neck, liver or kidney cancer.

This CDR3 is CATSRAGMEAGNSVTQYF. CDR3 sequence (DNA): TGTGCCACCAGCAGAGCGGGGATGGAGGCAGGGAACTCGGTGACCCAGTACTTC. V and J are TRBV15 and TRBJ2-5; the D gene could be TRBD1 or TRBD2 (5 bases each). The CDR3 is made up of 18 amino acids. The V end was cut by 1 base, the J end by 7 bases, with 25 bases between. CDR1 and CDR2 from the germline V gene are LNHNV and YYDKDF (reference sequence).

For the CDR3, the DNA is TGTGCCAGCACCCATGACAGGTACCGCTATGGCTACACCTTC. Translation: CASTHDRYRYGYTF. The chain combines TRBV5-8 with TRBJ1-2, with D possibly being TRBD1 (6 bases). V was shortened by 6 bases and J by 4 bases, with 16 bases between the two germline ends. In germline, CDR1 is SGHTS, CDR2 YDEGEE. The CDR3 consists of 14 residues. Filled out from reference TRBV5-8 and TRBJ1-2, the complete variable domain reads EAGVTQSPTHLIKTRGQQATLRCSPISGHTSVYWYQQALGLGLQFLLWYDEGEERNRGNFPPRFSGRQFPNYSSELNVNALELEDSALYLCASTHDRYRYGYTFGSGTRLTVV.

This clone was detected only once. The chain uses TRBV11-2 and TRBJ2-7; TRBD2 matches at 7 bases. From germline, CDR1 is SGHAT and CDR2 FQNNGV. The V segment lost 1 base and the J segment 3 bases; nucleotides outside the gene matches: 0. The CDR3 contains 13 residues. CDR3 nucleotides: TGTGCCAGCAGCTTAGGGGACTACTACGAGCAGTACTTC. Amino acids: CASSLGDYYEQYF.

V gene TRBV19 combines with J gene TRBJ2-1, with D uncertain. V gave up 10 bases and J gave up 0 bases, with 10 bases separating them. Germline loops: CDR1 LNHDA, CDR2 SQIVND (reference sequence). The CDR3 contains 13 residues. CDR3 sequence (DNA): TGTGCCACCGCCCTAAACTCCTACAATGAGCAGTTCTTC. This sequence encodes CATALNSYNEQFF. The full variable domain, with the rest looked up from reference TRBV19 and TRBJ2-1, is DGGITQSPKYLFRKEGQNVTLSCEQNLNHDAMYWYRQDPGQGLRLIYYSQIVNDFQKGDIAEGYSVSREKKESFPLTVTSAQKNPTAFYLCATALNSYNEQFFGPGTRLTVL.

About this clone itself: In the same sample, other DNA sequences code for this CDR3. The chain combines TRBV6-1 with TRBJ1-2, with D perhaps TRBD1 (6 bases). The germline CDR1 and CDR2 sequences are MNHNS and SASEGT. This CDR3 has 14 amino acids. V was shortened by 7 bases and J by 4 bases, with 16 bases between the two germline ends. CDR3 nucleotide sequence: TGTGCCAGCAAGGCCCGGGGGGCTGGCTATGGCTACACCTTC. Translated: CASKARGAGYGYTF.

This sequence joins TRBV11-2 and TRBJ2-7; 8 positions match TRBD1. The trim removed 2 bases at V and 4 bases at J, leaving 7 bases unmatched. CDR1 and CDR2 from the germline V gene are SGHAT and FQNNGV. CDR3 length equals 15 residues. The CDR3 DNA is TGTGCCAGCAGCTTATGGAGACAGGGGTCGTACGAGCAGTACTTC. This gives the protein CASSLWRQGSYEQYF.

The V call is TRBV10-1, the J call TRBJ2-4; a weak D match, TRBD1 (6 bases). Germline CDR1 and CDR2: WNHNN and SYGVQD (reference sequence). This CDR3 region has 14 residues. V was clipped by 6 bases and J by 2 bases, with 11 bases between them. The CDR3 coding sequence is TGCGCCAGCAGGACTACAGGGCCCAAAAACATTCAGTACTTC. It encodes CASRTTGPKNIQYF.

This chain joins TRBV5-6 and TRBJ2-7; D is possibly TRBD1 or TRBD2 (5 bases each). Germline-derived CDR1 and CDR2 are SGHDT and YYEEEE. This CDR3 has 14 residues. The V gene lost 2 bases and the J gene lost 0 bases, with 9 bases spanning the gap. CDR3 loop: CASSFGGSSYEQYF. DNA for the CDR3: TGTGCCAGCAGCTTTGGGGGATCCTCCTACGAGCAGTACTTC.

The CDR3 here is CASSQASGATDTQYF. CDR3 nucleotide sequence: TGCGCCAGCAGCCAAGCTAGCGGAGCCACAGATACGCAGTATTTT. The chain is built from TRBV4-1 and TRBJ2-3; 7 positions agree with TRBD2. Trimming took 1 base from V and 2 from J; bases not matched to a gene: 3. The CDR3 length is 15 residues. Germline CDR1 and CDR2: MGHRA and YSYEKL.